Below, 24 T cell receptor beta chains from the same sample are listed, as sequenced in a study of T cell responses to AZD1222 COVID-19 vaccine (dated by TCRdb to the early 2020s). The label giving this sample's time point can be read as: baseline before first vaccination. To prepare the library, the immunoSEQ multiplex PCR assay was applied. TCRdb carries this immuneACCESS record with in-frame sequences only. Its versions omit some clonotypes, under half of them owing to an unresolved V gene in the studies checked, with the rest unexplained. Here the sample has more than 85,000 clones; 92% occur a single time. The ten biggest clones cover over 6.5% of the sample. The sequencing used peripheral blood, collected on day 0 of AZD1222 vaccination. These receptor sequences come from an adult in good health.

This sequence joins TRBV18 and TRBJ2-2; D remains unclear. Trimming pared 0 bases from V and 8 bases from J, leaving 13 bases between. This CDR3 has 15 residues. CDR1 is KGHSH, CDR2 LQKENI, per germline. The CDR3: CASSPPARNRGELFF. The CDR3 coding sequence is TGTGCCAGCTCACCACCGGCTAGAAACCGAGGGGAGCTGTTTTTT. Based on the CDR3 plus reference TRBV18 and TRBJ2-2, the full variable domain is NAGVMQNPRHLVRRRGQEARLRCSPMKGHSHVYWYRQLPEEGLKFMVYLQKENIIDESGMPKERFSAEFPKEGPSILRIQQVVRGDSAAYFCASSPPARNRGELFFGEGSRLTVL.

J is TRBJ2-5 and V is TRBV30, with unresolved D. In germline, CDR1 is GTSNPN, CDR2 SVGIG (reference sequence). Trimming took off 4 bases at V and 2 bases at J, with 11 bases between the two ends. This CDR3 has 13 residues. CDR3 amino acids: CAWIPRIQETQYF. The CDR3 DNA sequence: TGTGCCTGGATCCCACGGATTCAAGAGACCCAGTACTTC.

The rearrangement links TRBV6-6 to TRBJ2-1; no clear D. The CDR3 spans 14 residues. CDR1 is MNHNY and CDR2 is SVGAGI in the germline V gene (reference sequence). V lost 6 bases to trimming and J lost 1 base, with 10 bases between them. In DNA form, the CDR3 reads TGTGCCAGCAGCGCTTTTTATTCCTACAATGAGCAGTTCTTC. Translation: CASSAFYSYNEQFF.

The CDR3 loop reads CASSSPGTGMGEKLFF. The CDR3 coding sequence is TGTGCCAGCAGTAGCCCCGGGACAGGGATGGGAGAAAAACTGTTTTTT. This sequence joins TRBV5-6 and TRBJ1-4; 9 bases are a match to TRBD1. V shed 5 bases and J 8 bases; nucleotides not matched to a gene: 13. The CDR3 totals 16 residues. Germline loops: CDR1 SGHDT, CDR2 YYEEEE.

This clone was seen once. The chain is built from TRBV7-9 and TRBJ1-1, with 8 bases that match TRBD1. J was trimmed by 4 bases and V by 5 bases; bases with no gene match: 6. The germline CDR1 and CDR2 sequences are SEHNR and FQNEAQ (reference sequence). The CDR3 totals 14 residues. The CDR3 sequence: CASSPNRGITEAFF. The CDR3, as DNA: TGTGCCAGCAGCCCGAACAGGGGGATCACTGAAGCTTTCTTT.

CDR3 DNA: TGTGCCAGCAGCCAAGTTAGTGGAAGTTCCCCCGGGGAGCTGTTTTTT. Translation gives CASSQVSGSSPGELFF. The chain joins TRBV3-1 (or the pseudogene TRBV3-2) to TRBJ2-2; D is uncertain. Germline lookup yields CDR1 LGHDT and CDR2 YNNKEL (reference sequence). This CDR3 region has 16 residues. V was trimmed by 1 base and J by 6 bases, leaving 15 bases between them.

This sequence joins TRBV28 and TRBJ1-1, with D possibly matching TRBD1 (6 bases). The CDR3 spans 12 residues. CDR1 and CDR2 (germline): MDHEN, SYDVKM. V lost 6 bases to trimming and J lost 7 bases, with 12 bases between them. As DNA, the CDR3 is TGTGCCAGCAGCAAGGGGGGACGTGAAGCTTTCTTT. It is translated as CASSKGGREAFF.

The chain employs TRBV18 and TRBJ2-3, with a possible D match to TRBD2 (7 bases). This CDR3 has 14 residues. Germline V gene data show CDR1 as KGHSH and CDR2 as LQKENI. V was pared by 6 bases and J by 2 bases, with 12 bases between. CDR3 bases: TGTGCCAGCTCGAAGGCGGGGGCCACAGATACGCAGTATTTT. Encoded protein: CASSKAGATDTQYF.

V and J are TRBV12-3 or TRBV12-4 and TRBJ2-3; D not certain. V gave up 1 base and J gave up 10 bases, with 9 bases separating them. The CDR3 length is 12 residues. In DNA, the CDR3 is TGTGCCAGCAGTTTAGACCTTAAGGCGCAGTATTTT. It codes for CASSLDLKAQYF.

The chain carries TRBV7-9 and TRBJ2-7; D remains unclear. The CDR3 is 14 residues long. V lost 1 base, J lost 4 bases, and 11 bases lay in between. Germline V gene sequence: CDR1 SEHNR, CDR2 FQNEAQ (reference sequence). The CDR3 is CASSLVPRSYEQYF. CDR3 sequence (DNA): TGTGCCAGCAGCTTAGTTCCCAGAAGTTACGAGCAGTACTTC.

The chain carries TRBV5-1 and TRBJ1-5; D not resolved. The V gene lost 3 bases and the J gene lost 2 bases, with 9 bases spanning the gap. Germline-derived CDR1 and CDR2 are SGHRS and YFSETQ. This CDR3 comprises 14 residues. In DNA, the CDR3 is TGCGCCAGCAGCTCGGGGATGGGCAATCAGCCCCAGCATTTT. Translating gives CASSSGMGNQPQHF. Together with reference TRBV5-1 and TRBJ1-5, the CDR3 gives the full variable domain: KAGVTQTPRYLIKTRGQQVTLSCSPISGHRSVSWYQQTPGQGLQFLFEYFSETQRNKGNFPGRFSGRQFSNSRSEMNVSTLELGDSALYLCASSSGMGNQPQHFGDGTRLSIL.

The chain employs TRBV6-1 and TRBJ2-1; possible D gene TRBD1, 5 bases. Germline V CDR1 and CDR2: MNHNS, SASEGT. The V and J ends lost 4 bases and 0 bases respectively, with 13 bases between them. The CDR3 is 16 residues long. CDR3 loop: CASSGEGARSYNEQFF. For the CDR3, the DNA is TGTGCCAGCAGTGGCGAAGGGGCCCGCTCCTACAATGAGCAGTTCTTC.

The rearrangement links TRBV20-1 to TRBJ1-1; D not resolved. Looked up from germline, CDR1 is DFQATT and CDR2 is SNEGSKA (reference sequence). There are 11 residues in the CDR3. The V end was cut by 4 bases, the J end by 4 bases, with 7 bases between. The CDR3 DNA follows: TGCAGTGCTAAGGACGGCACTGAAGCTTTCTTT. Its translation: CSAKDGTEAFF.

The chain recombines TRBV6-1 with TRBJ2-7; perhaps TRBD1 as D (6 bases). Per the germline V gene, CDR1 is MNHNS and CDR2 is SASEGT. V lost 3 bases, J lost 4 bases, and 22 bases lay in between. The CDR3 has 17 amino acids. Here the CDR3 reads CASSDPSVGTGQYEQYF. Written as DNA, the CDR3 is TGTGCCAGCAGTGACCCTTCCGTGGGAACAGGGCAATACGAGCAGTACTTC.

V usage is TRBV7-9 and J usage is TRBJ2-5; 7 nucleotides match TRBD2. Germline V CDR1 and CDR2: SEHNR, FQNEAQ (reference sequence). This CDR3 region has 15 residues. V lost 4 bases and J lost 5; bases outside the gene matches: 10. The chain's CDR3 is CASSSGLGLMETQYF. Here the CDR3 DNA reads TGTGCCAGCAGCTCAGGACTAGGTCTAATGGAGACCCAGTACTTC.

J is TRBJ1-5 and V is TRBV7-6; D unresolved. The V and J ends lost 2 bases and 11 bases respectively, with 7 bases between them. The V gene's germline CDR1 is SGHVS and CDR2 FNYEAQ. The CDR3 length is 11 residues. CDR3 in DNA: TGTGCCAGCAGCTTAAGGACGTCCCAGCATTTT. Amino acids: CASSLRTSQHF. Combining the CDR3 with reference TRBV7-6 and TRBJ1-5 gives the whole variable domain GAGVSQSPRYKVTKRGQDVALRCDPISGHVSLYWYRQALGQGPEFLTYFNYEAQQDKSGLPNDRFSAERPEGSISTLTIQRTEQRDSAMYRCASSLRTSQHFGDGTRLSIL.

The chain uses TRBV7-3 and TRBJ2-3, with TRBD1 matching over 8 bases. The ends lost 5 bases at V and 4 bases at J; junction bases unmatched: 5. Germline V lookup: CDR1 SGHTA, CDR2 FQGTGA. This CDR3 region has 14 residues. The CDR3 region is CASSPRGPPDTQYF. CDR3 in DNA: TGTGCCAGCAGCCCCAGGGGGCCCCCAGATACGCAGTATTTT.

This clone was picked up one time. In nucleotides, the CDR3 is TGTGCCAGCAGCTTGGTAGGGGGTAATGAAAAACTGTTTTTT. Protein sequence: CASSLVGGNEKLFF. The rearrangement joins TRBV5-4 to TRBJ1-4; possible D gene TRBD1, 6 bases. V dropped 0 bases and J dropped 4 bases, with 7 bases sitting between them. Germline CDR1 and CDR2: SGHNT and YYREEE (reference sequence). The CDR3 has 14 residues.

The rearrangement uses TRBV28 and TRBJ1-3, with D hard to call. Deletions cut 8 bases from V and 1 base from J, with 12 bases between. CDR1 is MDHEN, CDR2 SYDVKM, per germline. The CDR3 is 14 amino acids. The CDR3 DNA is TGTGCCAGCGCCAAAACTTCTTCTGGAAACACCATATATTTT. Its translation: CASAKTSSGNTIYF.

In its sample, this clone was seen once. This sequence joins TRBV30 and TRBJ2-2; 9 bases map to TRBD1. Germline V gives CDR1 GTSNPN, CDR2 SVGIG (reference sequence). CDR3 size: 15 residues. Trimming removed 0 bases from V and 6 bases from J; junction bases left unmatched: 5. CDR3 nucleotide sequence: TGTGCCTGGAGTGTACTGGACAGGGGAGCCGGGGAGCTGTTTTTT. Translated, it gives CAWSVLDRGAGELFF.

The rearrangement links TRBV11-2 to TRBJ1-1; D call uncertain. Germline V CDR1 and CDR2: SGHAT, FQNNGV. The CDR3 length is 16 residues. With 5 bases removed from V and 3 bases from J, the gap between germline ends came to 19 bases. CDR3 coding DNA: TGTGCCAGCAGCCCCGCTTTAGGTGGGATAGACACTGAAGCTTTCTTT. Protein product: CASSPALGGIDTEAFF.

The CDR3 region is CASSEQSYNEQFF. The CDR3 DNA sequence: TGTGCCAGCAGTGAACAGTCCTACAATGAGCAGTTCTTC. The chain recombines TRBV2 with TRBJ2-1, with no clear D. The CDR3 loop spans 13 amino acids. Germline V gene data show CDR1 as SNHLY and CDR2 as FYNNEI. Between the trimmed V and J ends, which lost 2 bases and 1 base, there was a span of 3 bases.

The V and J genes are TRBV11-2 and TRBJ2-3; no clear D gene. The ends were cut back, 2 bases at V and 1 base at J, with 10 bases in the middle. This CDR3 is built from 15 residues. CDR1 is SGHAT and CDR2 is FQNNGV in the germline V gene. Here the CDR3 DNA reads TGTGCCAGCAGCTTAAGGTGGGAACGCACAGATACGCAGTATTTT. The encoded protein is CASSLRWERTDTQYF.

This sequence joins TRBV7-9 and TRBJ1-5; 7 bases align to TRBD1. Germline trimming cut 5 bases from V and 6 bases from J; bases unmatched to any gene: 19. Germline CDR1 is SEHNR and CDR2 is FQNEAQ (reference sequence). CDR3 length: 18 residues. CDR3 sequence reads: CASSHPGGAGGVVQPQHF. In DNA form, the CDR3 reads TGTGCCAGCAGCCATCCTGGGGGGGCAGGGGGAGTTGTTCAGCCCCAGCATTTT. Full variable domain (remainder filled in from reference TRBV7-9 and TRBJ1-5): DTGVSQNPRHKITKRGQNVTFRCDPISEHNRLYWYRQTLGQGPEFLTYFQNEAQLEKSRLLSDRFSAERPKGSFSTLEIQRTEQGDSAMYLCASSHPGGAGGVVQPQHFGDGTRLSIL.